This passage covers 9 T cell receptor beta chains from one sample sequenced in a study of CD8 T cells in ankylosing spondylitis. Study observations and caveats: In ankylosing spondylitis blood, a motif of 7 to 9 highly homologous TCR beta variants appeared characteristic.

The antigens of these receptors remain unknown. TCRdb fed the 5' RACE reads into MiXCR, producing one record per CDR3 protein. This table holds about 500,000 distinct CDR3 sequences, about 5.2% found once. The sequenced sample was blood, either unsorted or a sorted T cell fraction (not recorded which). The receptors stem from a male donor with ankylosing spondylitis.

The V gene is TRBV11-2, the J gene TRBJ2-1, with a weak D call TRBD2 (5 bases). The V end lost 0 bases, the J end lost 2 bases, and 8 bases lay between the germline ends. CDR1 SGHAT and CDR2 FQNNGV come from the germline V gene. The CDR3 is 15 amino acids. CDR3 loop: CASSLEIGAYNEQFF. The CDR3 DNA reads TGTGCCAGCAGCTTAGAGATCGGGGCCTACAATGAGCAGTTCTTC.

This clonotype was detected many times. The V and J genes are TRBV28 and TRBJ2-3, with 7 bases fitting TRBD1. The junction had 10 bases not matched to a gene; V was cut back by 5 bases and J by 2 bases. The germline V gene has CDR1 MDHEN and CDR2 SYDVKM. CDR3 length: 16 amino acids. CDR3 residues: CASSTLRDSNTDTQYF. The DNA for the CDR3 is TGTGCCAGCAGTACTTTACGGGACAGCAACACAGATACGCAGTATTTT.

Ten or more counts support this clonotype. This chain joins TRBV12-3 or TRBV12-4 and TRBJ1-1, with D tentatively TRBD1 (5 bases). Trimming shortened V by 5 bases and J by 7 bases, and 11 bases separated the two germline ends. This CDR3 is 12 amino acids long. Here the CDR3 reads CASSADSGEAFF. The CDR3 region has the DNA TGTGCCAGCAGTGCCGACAGCGGTGAAGCTTTCTTT.

This clonotype was picked up many times. The junction departs from the called germline gene at one end, perhaps through a read error. This chain uses TRBV5-1 with TRBJ1-3; possibly TRBD1 for D (5 bases). This CDR3 has 14 residues. Germline V gene data show CDR1 as SGHRS and CDR2 as YFSETQ. CDR3 bases: TGTGCTAGCAGCCCGGGGCCGTCTGGAAACACCATATATTTT. This codes for CASSPGPSGNTIYF.

This clonotype was seen at least ten times. This chain connects TRBV20-1 to TRBJ1-1, with D tentatively TRBD1 (5 bases). Germline assignment: CDR1 DFQATT and CDR2 SNEGSKA (reference sequence). The CDR3 length is 14 residues. The germline V and J ends were trimmed by 1 base and 1 base, with 10 bases remaining between them. DNA for the CDR3: TGCAGTGCTAGAGTGGAGGGGTCGAACACTGAAGCTTTCTTT. This sequence encodes CSARVEGSNTEAFF.

This clonotype occurred many times. The chain couples TRBV7-4 to TRBJ1-6, with a tentative D call TRBD1 (5 bases). The CDR3 spans 16 residues. Looked up from germline, CDR1 is SGHVT and CDR2 is SQSDAQ. Trimming cost V 4 bases and J 2 bases, with 12 bases left between them. The DNA for the CDR3 is TGTGCCAGCAGCTCAGTCGGGGCAGCCTATAATTCACCCCTCCACTTT. Encoded protein: CASSSVGAAYNSPLHF.

This clonotype was detected many times. The genes are TRBV20-1 and TRBJ2-7; 13 bases map to TRBD2. Germline CDR1 is DFQATT and CDR2 is SNEGSKA (reference sequence). The CDR3 is made up of 13 amino acids. Trimming took 6 bases from V and 6 from J; bases not matched to a gene: 5. The DNA of the CDR3 is TGCAGTGCCAGGACTAGCGGGAGTCGCGAGCAGTACTTC. Translating gives CSARTSGSREQYF.

The chain employs TRBV7-1 and TRBJ2-5; TRBD1 aligns across 8 bases. TRBV7-1 is flagged as an ORF with uncertain function. The J segment lost 1 base and the V segment lost 5 bases, leaving 12 bases of the junction unmatched. The CDR3 runs 17 residues. CDR3 amino acids: CASSTALTGVFQETQYF. The CDR3, as DNA: TGTGCCAGCAGCACCGCGCTGACAGGGGTCTTCCAAGAGACCCAGTACTTC.

There are many counts of this clonotype. This rearrangement joins TRBV5-1 to TRBJ1-1, with 7 bases fitting TRBD1. The CDR3 loop spans 14 amino acids. Germline V CDR1 and CDR2: SGHRS, YFSETQ. The junction had 2 bases not matched to a gene; V was cut back by 0 bases and J by 3 bases. CDR3 residues: CASSLGDSYTEAFF. CDR3 bases: TGCGCCAGCAGCTTGGGGGACAGCTACACTGAAGCTTTCTTT.